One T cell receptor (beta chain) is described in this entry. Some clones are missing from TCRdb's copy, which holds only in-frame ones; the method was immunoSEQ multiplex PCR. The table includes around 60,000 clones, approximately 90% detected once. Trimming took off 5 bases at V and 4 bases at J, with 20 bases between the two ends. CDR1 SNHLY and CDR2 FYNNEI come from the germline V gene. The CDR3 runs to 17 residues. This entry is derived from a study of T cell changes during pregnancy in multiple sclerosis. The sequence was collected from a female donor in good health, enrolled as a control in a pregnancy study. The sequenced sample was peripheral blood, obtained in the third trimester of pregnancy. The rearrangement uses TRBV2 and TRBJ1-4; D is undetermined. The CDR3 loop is CASSYDTPRDSNEKLFF. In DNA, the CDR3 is TGTGCCAGCAGTTACGACACCCCCAGAGATAGTAATGAAAAACTGTTTTTT.